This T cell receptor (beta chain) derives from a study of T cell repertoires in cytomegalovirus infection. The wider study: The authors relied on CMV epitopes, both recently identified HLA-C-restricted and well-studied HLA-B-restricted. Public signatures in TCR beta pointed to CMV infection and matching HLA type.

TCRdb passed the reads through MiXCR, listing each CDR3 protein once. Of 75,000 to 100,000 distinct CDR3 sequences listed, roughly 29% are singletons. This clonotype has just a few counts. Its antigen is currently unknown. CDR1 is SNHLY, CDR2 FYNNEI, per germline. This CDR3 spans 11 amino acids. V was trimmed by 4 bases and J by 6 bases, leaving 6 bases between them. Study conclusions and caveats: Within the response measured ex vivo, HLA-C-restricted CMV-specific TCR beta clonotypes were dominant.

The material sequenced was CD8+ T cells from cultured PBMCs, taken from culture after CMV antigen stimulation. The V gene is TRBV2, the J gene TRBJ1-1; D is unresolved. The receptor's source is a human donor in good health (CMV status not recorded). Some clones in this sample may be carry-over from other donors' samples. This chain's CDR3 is CASSGPPEAFF. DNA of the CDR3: TGTGCCAGCAGTGGTCCCCCTGAAGCTTTCTTT.